This T cell receptor beta chain came from a study of CD8 T cells in Susac syndrome. Overall study: There were Susac syndrome patients who were therapy-naive at blood draw, others on corticosteroids, and others on intravenous immunoglobulin alone. Study-level findings and limits: The CD4+ T cell repertoires in Susac syndrome did not show any clonal expansion.

In the case of this clonotype: Its antigen is undetermined.

Patients with Susac syndrome met the recently defined diagnostic criteria for definite or probable disease. V was trimmed by 5 bases and J by 0 bases, leaving 11 bases between them. CDR3 length: 14 amino acids. Germline lookup yields CDR1 MNHNY and CDR2 SVGAGI (reference sequence). After extraction with the RNeasy kit, about 0.45 to 1 ug of the RNA was reverse transcribed using random hexamers. Via MiXCR, TCRdb re-called the immunoSEQ multiplex PCR reads, giving one row per CDR3 protein. The table shows just over 150,000 distinct CDR3 sequences, with 85% to 95% occurring only once. The chain links TRBV6-6 to TRBJ2-7; D is uncertain. The sequencing input was CD4+ T cells from PBMCs. The source of this sequence is a human donor with Susac syndrome. In nucleotides, the CDR3 is TGTGCCAGCAGTCGTGACGTGTACTCCTACGAGCAGTACTTC. Translated, it gives CASSRDVYSYEQYF.